The rows below give T cell receptor beta chains drawn from one sample of a study of T cells in Graves' hyperthyroidism and ophthalmopathy. TCRdb passed the multiplex PCR reads through MiXCR, listing each CDR3 protein once. Of 300,000 to 400,000 distinct CDR3 sequences in the sample, 14% were seen once. The sample was blood. These receptor sequences come from a woman younger than 45 with Graves' hyperthyroidism. Each CDR3 is given with its conserved first and last residue. D genes are given only for firm matches. Rows may omit the clone size; those that give it use once, few, many or a size class.

v_gene: TRBV11-2; j_gene: TRBJ2-5; abundance: many; d_gene: NA; CDR3aa: CASSLNGEHVETQYF; CDR3nt: TGTGCCAGCAGCTTAAACGGGGAGCATGTAGAGACCCAGTACTTC
v_gene: TRBV20-1; j_gene: TRBJ2-7; abundance: NA; d_gene: TRBD1; CDR3aa: CSAREWGQYEQYF; CDR3nt: TGCAGTGCTAGAGAGTGGGGACAGTACGAGCAGTACTTC
v_gene: TRBV24-1; j_gene: TRBJ2-1; abundance: few; d_gene: TRBD1; CDR3aa: CATSDSTGAAYNEQFF; CDR3nt: TGTGCCACCAGTGATAGTACAGGGGCAGCCTACAATGAGCAGTTCTTC
v_gene: TRBV19; j_gene: TRBJ1-5; abundance: NA; d_gene: TRBD1; CDR3aa: CASRTGGSNQPQHF; CDR3nt: TGTGCCAGTCGGACAGGGGGCAGCAATCAGCCCCAGCATTTT
v_gene: TRBV24-1; j_gene: TRBJ2-7; abundance: NA; d_gene: TRBD1; CDR3aa: CATSSTGDPFKQYF; CDR3nt: TGTGCCACCAGTTCGACAGGGGATCCCTTCAAGCAGTACTTC
v_gene: TRBV4-1; j_gene: TRBJ2-7; abundance: few; d_gene: TRBD2; CDR3aa: CASGPGTSEPSSLYEQYF; CDR3nt: TGCGCCAGCGGTCCCGGGACTAGCGAGCCATCTTCCCTCTACGAGCAGTACTTC
v_gene: TRBV15; j_gene: TRBJ1-5; abundance: NA; d_gene: NA; CDR3aa: CATSRTGSNQPQHF; CDR3nt: TGTGCCACCAGCAGAACGGGCAGCAATCAGCCCCAGCATTTT
v_gene: TRBV4-3; j_gene: TRBJ2-7; abundance: NA; d_gene: NA; CDR3aa: CASSQDRGRFEQYF; CDR3nt: TGCGCCAGCAGCCAAGATCGCGGCAGGTTCGAGCAGTACTTC
v_gene: TRBV20-1; j_gene: TRBJ2-1; abundance: many; d_gene: NA; CDR3aa: CRRDGGSNEQFF; CDR3nt: TGCAGGAGGGACGGCGGTAGCAATGAGCAGTTCTTC
v_gene: TRBV27; j_gene: TRBJ1-2; abundance: few; d_gene: NA; CDR3aa: CARDGGYTF; CDR3nt: TGTGCCAGGGACGGCGGCTACACCTTC
v_gene: TRBV11-2; j_gene: TRBJ2-7; abundance: NA; d_gene: NA; CDR3aa: CASSSTRAPEQYF; CDR3nt: TGTGCCAGCAGCTCCACCAGGGCCCCCGAGCAGTACTTC
v_gene: TRBV13; j_gene: TRBJ2-1; abundance: many; d_gene: TRBD1; CDR3aa: CASSPDREEGSYNEQFF; CDR3nt: TGTGCCAGCAGCCCGGACAGGGAAGAGGGGTCCTACAATGAGCAGTTCTTC
v_gene: TRBV20-1; j_gene: TRBJ2-1; abundance: few; d_gene: NA; CDR3aa: CSAREGVGEQFF; CDR3nt: TGCAGTGCTAGAGAAGGGGTAGGTGAGCAGTTCTTC
v_gene: TRBV20-1; j_gene: TRBJ1-5; abundance: few; d_gene: NA; CDR3aa: CSASRVGDQPQHF; CDR3nt: TGCAGTGCTAGTCGAGTGGGCGATCAGCCCCAGCATTTT
v_gene: TRBV18; j_gene: TRBJ2-1; abundance: NA; d_gene: NA; CDR3aa: CASSPPGSDEQFF; CDR3nt: TGTGCCAGCTCACCCCCAGGGTCAGACGAGCAGTTCTTC
v_gene: TRBV28; j_gene: TRBJ2-1; abundance: many; d_gene: TRBD2; CDR3aa: CASSLGTNYNEQFF; CDR3nt: TGTGCCAGCAGTTTGGGGACTAACTACAATGAGCAGTTCTTC
v_gene: TRBV12-3/TRBV12-4; j_gene: TRBJ2-5; abundance: many; d_gene: NA; CDR3aa: CASSFRGLETQYF; CDR3nt: TGTGCCAGCAGTTTCCGGGGGTTAGAGACCCAGTACTTC
v_gene: TRBV24-1; j_gene: TRBJ1-5; abundance: few; d_gene: TRBD1; CDR3aa: CATSDPGQGALEPQHF; CDR3nt: TGTGCCACCAGTGACCCGGGACAGGGGGCTTTAGAGCCCCAGCATTTT
v_gene: TRBV12-3/TRBV12-4; j_gene: TRBJ2-3; abundance: NA; d_gene: NA; CDR3aa: CASSLMGPLGVTQYF; CDR3nt: TGTGCCAGCAGTTTAATGGGTCCTCTTGGCGTTACGCAGTATTTT
v_gene: TRBV12-3/TRBV12-4; j_gene: TRBJ1-2; abundance: many; d_gene: NA; CDR3aa: CASSVRLYGYTF; CDR3nt: TGTGCCAGCAGTGTCAGACTCTATGGCTACACCTTC
v_gene: TRBV6-1; j_gene: TRBJ2-3; abundance: many; d_gene: NA; CDR3aa: CASSQQGVSTDTQYF; CDR3nt: TGTGCCAGCAGTCAACAGGGAGTTAGCACAGATACGCAGTATTTT
v_gene: TRBV18; j_gene: TRBJ1-5; abundance: NA; d_gene: NA; CDR3aa: CASSPIGASNQPQHF; CDR3nt: TGTGCCAGCTCACCAATCGGGGCGAGCAATCAGCCCCAGCATTTT
v_gene: TRBV25-1; j_gene: TRBJ2-3; abundance: NA; d_gene: NA; CDR3aa: CASSDFWSDSTDTQYF; CDR3nt: TGTGCCAGCAGTGATTTTTGGTCAGATAGCACAGATACGCAGTATTTT
v_gene: TRBV20-1; j_gene: TRBJ1-4; abundance: once; d_gene: NA; CDR3aa: CSARPNLGQPTNEKLFF; CDR3nt: TGCAGTGCTAGACCCAACCTCGGACAGCCAACTAATGAAAAACTGTTTTTT
v_gene: TRBV20-1; j_gene: TRBJ2-7; abundance: many; d_gene: NA; CDR3aa: CSTPRRGVYEQYF; CDR3nt: TGCAGCACACCCCGGAGGGGAGTCTACGAGCAGTACTTC
v_gene: TRBV20-1; j_gene: TRBJ2-7; abundance: many; d_gene: TRBD2; CDR3aa: CSADGGRTSQSYEQYF; CDR3nt: TGCAGTGCTGACGGAGGAAGGACTAGTCAATCTTACGAGCAGTACTTC
v_gene: TRBV2; j_gene: TRBJ2-1; abundance: many; d_gene: TRBD1; CDR3aa: CASSNPGQGVGEQFF; CDR3nt: TGTGCCAGCAGTAATCCGGGACAGGGGGTGGGTGAGCAGTTCTTC
v_gene: TRBV10-3; j_gene: TRBJ2-4; abundance: many; d_gene: NA; CDR3aa: CAISESGHKLAKNIQYF; CDR3nt: TGTGCCATCAGTGAGTCAGGACATAAACTAGCCAAAAACATTCAGTACTTC
v_gene: TRBV20-1; j_gene: TRBJ2-3; abundance: few; d_gene: TRBD2; CDR3aa: CSAPLGGASGIADTQYF; CDR3nt: TGCAGTGCTCCTCTGGGGGGAGCTAGCGGGATTGCAGATACGCAGTATTTT
v_gene: TRBV5-4; j_gene: TRBJ1-2; abundance: NA; d_gene: NA; CDR3aa: CASSLEASYGYTF; CDR3nt: TGTGCCAGCAGCTTGGAGGCTTCCTATGGCTACACCTTC
v_gene: TRBV2; j_gene: TRBJ1-2; abundance: many; d_gene: TRBD1; CDR3aa: CASSEATRTGDGYTF; CDR3nt: TGTGCCAGCAGTGAAGCTACCAGGACAGGGGATGGCTACACCTTC
v_gene: TRBV13; j_gene: TRBJ2-7; abundance: many; d_gene: NA; CDR3aa: CASSLGVEDEQYF; CDR3nt: TGTGCCAGCAGCTTAGGCGTCGAGGACGAGCAGTACTTC
v_gene: TRBV18; j_gene: TRBJ2-6; abundance: NA; d_gene: NA; CDR3aa: CASSPGAGANVLTF; CDR3nt: TGTGCCAGCTCACCAGGGGCTGGGGCCAACGTCCTGACTTTC
v_gene: TRBV12-3/TRBV12-4; j_gene: TRBJ1-3; abundance: many; d_gene: TRBD1; CDR3aa: CASSLGRDSHSGNTIYF; CDR3nt: TGTGCCAGCAGTTTGGGTCGGGACAGCCACTCTGGAAACACCATATATTTT
v_gene: TRBV5-1; j_gene: TRBJ1-6; abundance: few; d_gene: NA; CDR3aa: CASSLATRPSGMMSPLHF; CDR3nt: TGCGCCAGCAGCTTGGCCACACGACCGTCGGGGATGATGTCACCCCTCCACTTT